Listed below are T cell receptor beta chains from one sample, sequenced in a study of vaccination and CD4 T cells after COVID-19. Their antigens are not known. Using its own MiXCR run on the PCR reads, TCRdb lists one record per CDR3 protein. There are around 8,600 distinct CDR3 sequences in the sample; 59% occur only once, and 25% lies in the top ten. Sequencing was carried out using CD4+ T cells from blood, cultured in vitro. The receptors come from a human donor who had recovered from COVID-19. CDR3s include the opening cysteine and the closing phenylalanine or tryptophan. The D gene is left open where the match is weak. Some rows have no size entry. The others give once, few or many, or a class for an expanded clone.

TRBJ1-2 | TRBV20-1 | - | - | CSARDVDKIYGYTF | TGCAGTGCTAGAGACGTTGACAAAATCTATGGCTACACCTTC
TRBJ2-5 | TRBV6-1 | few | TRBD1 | CASSRGDRGETQYF | TGTGCCAGCAGTCGAGGGGACAGGGGAGAGACCCAGTACTTC
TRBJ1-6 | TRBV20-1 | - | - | CSPANGLYNSPLHF | TGCAGCCCCGCTAACGGACTGTATAATTCACCCCTCCACTTT
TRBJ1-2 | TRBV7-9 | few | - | CASSLWIQTDYGYTF | TGTGCCAGCAGCTTGTGGATACAGACCGACTATGGCTACACCTTC
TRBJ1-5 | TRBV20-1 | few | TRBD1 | CSAREGQGGQPQHF | TGCAGTGCTAGAGAGGGACAGGGCGGACAGCCCCAGCATTTT
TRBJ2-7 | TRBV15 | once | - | CATSYAGRWDEQYF | TGTGCCACCAGCTATGCGGGTAGGTGGGACGAGCAGTACTTC
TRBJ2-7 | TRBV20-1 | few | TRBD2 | CSARDRTSGAGEQYF | TGCAGTGCTAGGGACCGGACTAGCGGTGCTGGAGAGCAGTACTTC
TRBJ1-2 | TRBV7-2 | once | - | CASSPRAEIYGYTF | TGTGCCAGCAGCCCCCGCGCGGAGATCTATGGCTACACCTTC
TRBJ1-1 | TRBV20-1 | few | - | CSARGEREAFF | TGCAGTGCTAGAGGGGAGCGTGAAGCTTTCTTT
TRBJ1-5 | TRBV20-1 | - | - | CSARSNQPQHF | TGCAGTGCCCGGTCAAATCAGCCCCAGCATTTT
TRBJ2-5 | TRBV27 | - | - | CASSTPPGETQYF | TGTGCCAGCAGTACTCCCCCAGGGGAGACCCAGTACTTC
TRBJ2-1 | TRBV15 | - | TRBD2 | CATSRDLGSGGREQFF | TGTGCCACCAGCAGAGATCTGGGTTCGGGGGGTAGAGAGCAGTTCTTC
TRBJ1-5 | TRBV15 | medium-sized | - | CATSRDRQPQHF | TGTGCCACCAGCAGAGATCGGCAGCCCCAGCATTTT
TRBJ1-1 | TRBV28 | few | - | CASRANTEAFF | TGTGCCAGCAGGGCGAACACTGAAGCTTTCTTT
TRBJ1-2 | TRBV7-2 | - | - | CASSGGYGYTF | TGTGCCAGCAGTGGTGGGTATGGCTACACCTTC
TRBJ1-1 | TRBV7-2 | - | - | CASSPGPTPTEAFF | TGTGCCAGCAGCCCCGGACCCACGCCCACTGAAGCTTTCTTT
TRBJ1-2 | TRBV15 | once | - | CATSRQRDFYGYTF | TGTGCCACCAGCAGGCAAAGGGACTTCTATGGCTACACCTTC
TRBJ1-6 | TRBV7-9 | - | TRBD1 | CASSRGTGDNSPLHF | TGTGCCAGCAGCCGCGGGACAGGGGATAATTCACCCCTCCACTTT
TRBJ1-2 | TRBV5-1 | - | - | CASTTTDSGYGYTF | TGCGCCAGCACCACTACGGACAGCGGGTATGGCTACACCTTC
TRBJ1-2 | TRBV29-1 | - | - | CSVGDGYTF | TGCAGCGTTGGGGATGGCTACACCTTC
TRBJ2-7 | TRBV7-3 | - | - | CASSWSGQGEQYF | TGTGCCAGCAGCTGGTCGGGGCAGGGCGAGCAGTACTTC
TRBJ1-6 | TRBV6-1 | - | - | CASSQEAGRSPLHF | TGTGCCAGCAGTCAGGAGGCAGGCAGGTCACCCCTCCACTTT
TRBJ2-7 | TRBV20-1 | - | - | CSAAPAYEQYF | TGCAGTGCTGCCCCAGCGTACGAGCAGTACTTC
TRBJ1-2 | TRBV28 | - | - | CASNLEGGNYGYTF | TGTGCCAGCAACCTCGAGGGGGGTAACTATGGCTACACCTTC
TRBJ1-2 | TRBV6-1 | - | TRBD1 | CASRSGTGGLGYTF | TGTGCCAGCAGATCCGGGACAGGGGGCCTCGGCTACACCTTC
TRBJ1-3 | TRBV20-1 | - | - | CSAGPAGGNTIYF | TGCAGTGCTGGCCCTGCGGGTGGAAACACCATATATTTT
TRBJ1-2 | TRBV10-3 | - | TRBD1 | CAISAQGAVGYTF | TGTGCCATCAGTGCACAGGGGGCGGTTGGCTACACCTTC
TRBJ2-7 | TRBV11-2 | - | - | CASSPRAYEQYF | TGTGCCAGCAGCCCCCGGGCCTACGAGCAGTACTTC
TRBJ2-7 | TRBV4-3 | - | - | CASSRHAGQEQYF | TGCGCCAGCAGCCGTCATGCGGGGCAGGAGCAGTACTTC
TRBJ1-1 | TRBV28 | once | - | CASFDSKAFF | TGTGCCAGCTTCGACAGCAAGGCTTTCTTT
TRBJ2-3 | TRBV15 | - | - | CATSRASTDTQYF | TGTGCCACCAGCAGGGCTAGCACAGATACGCAGTATTTT
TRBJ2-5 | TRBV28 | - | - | CASTGETQYF | TGTGCCAGCACGGGAGAGACCCAGTACTTC
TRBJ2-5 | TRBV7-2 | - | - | CASSLVSEGLKTQYF | TGTGCCAGCAGCTTAGTTAGTGAGGGGTTGAAGACCCAGTACTTC
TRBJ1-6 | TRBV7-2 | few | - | CASTLAVRVYPLHF | TGTGCCAGCACCCTAGCGGTGAGAGTGTACCCCCTCCACTTT
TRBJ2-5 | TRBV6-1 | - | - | CASSSLLETQYF | TGTGCCAGCAGCTCCCTGTTAGAGACCCAGTACTTC
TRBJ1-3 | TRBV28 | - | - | CASTTTPGDTIYF | TGTGCCAGCACCACAACGCCCGGGGACACCATATATTTT
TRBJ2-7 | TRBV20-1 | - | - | CSAAWDLYEQYF | TGCAGTGCTGCATGGGACCTCTACGAGCAGTACTTC
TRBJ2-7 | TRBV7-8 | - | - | CASSFPVSLDEQYF | TGTGCCAGCAGCTTCCCGGTGTCGCTGGACGAGCAGTACTTC
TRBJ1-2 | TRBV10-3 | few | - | CAIAERTGNYGYTF | TGTGCCATCGCCGAGCGGACGGGGAACTATGGCTACACCTTC
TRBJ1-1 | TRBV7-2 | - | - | CASSPRTTQAFF | TGTGCCAGCAGCCCACGAACGACCCAAGCTTTCTTT
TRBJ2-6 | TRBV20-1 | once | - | CSARTPSAGANVLTF | TGCAGTGCTCGGACGCCTTCTGCTGGGGCCAACGTCCTGACTTTC
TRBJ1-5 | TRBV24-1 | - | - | CATSPWGSHQPQHF | TGTGCCACCAGTCCCTGGGGTAGTCATCAGCCCCAGCATTTT
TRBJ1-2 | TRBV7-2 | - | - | CASSLVVPTSGYTF | TGTGCCAGCAGCTTAGTTGTCCCGACTTCTGGCTACACCTTC
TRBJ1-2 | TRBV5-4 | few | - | CASSFDISGYTF | TGTGCCAGCAGCTTTGACATATCTGGCTACACCTTC
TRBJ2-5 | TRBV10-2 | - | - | CASSERIQETQYF | TGCGCCAGCAGTGAGAGGATCCAAGAGACCCAGTACTTC
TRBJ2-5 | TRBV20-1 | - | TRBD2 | CSAPIEGGVSGTQYF | TGCAGTGCTCCGATCGAGGGAGGGGTCTCCGGGACCCAGTACTTC
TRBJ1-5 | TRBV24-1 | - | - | CATNQGTSGSNQPQHF | TGTGCCACCAATCAGGGGACTTCGGGGAGCAATCAGCCCCAGCATTTT
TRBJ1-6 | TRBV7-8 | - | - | CASSLSQGLNSPLHF | TGTGCCAGCAGCTTATCCCAGGGGTTGAATTCACCCCTCCACTTT
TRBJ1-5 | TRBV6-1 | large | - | CASSQNQPQHF | TGTGCCAGCAGTCAGAATCAGCCCCAGCATTTT
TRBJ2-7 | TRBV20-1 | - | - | CSASDSAYEQYF | TGCAGTGCTAGCGATAGCGCGTACGAGCAGTACTTC
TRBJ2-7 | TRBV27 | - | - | CASRPGDRRSEQYF | TGTGCCAGCAGGCCCGGGGACCGGCGGTCCGAGCAGTACTTC